This T cell receptor (beta chain) was obtained from a study of control samples from healthy donors and cancer patients. The table came from immunoSEQ multiplex PCR; TCRdb's copy has only in-frame clones and leaves some out. Altogether 75,000 to 95,000 clones are present, roughly 88% being singletons, with the ten largest covering under 7.5%. The CDR3 extends over 14 amino acids. The ends lost 11 bases at V and 3 bases at J; junction bases unmatched: 10. Per germline, CDR1 LNHDA and CDR2 SQIVND (reference sequence). The clonotype comes from a woman aged 45-65 years in good health. The J gene is TRBJ2-3, the V gene TRBV19; 8 bases map to TRBD2. The material sequenced was blood. CDR3 loop: CACQASGGTDTQYF. The CDR3 nucleotides are TGTGCCTGTCAGGCGAGCGGGGGAACAGATACGCAGTATTTT.